The present T cell receptor (beta chain) was sequenced within a study of T cell repertoires in cytomegalovirus infection (dated by TCRdb to between 2018 and 2021). About the full investigation: The HLA type of each donor mattered for the analysis, because public TCR beta signatures pointed to carriage of CMV infection along with the matching HLA type. Paper-wide results and their limitations: Carriers of CMV infection plus the relevant HLA type were discriminated by the cumulative frequency of public TCR beta family members in the study cohort and in an independent roughly 350-donor cohort. The ex vivo response was dominated by HLA-C-restricted CMV-specific TCR beta clonotypes, which also provided the single most frequent clonotype in two of eight donors.

V is cut back by 9 bases and J by 8 bases, with 8 bases in the junction unmatched. Counted from cysteine to phenylalanine, this CDR3 has 12 amino acids. Here the CDR3 DNA is all that survives: 36 bases in frame from base 1. Based on the germline V gene (reference sequence), the CDR1 and CDR2 sequences are LNHDA and SQIVND. The table lists this clonotype with a few counts. Its antigen is not yet known. No base quality information exists; no much larger clone differs at one position. Sequencing was performed on an Illumina HiSeq 1500. The raw public reads went through TCRdb reprocessing: fastp at Q25, MiXCR clone calling, in-frame beta chains kept. CDR3 protein duplicates are merged, each entry listing the most common genes and DNA. The sample contains more than 500,000 distinct CDR3 sequences, approximately 15% of them found a single time. Clones ranked in the top ten supply roughly a quarter of the sample.

Sequencing was performed on CD8+ T cells from PBMCs. Rearrangement joined TRBV19 to TRBJ1-2; the junction holds 8 bases that match TRBD1. The sequence came from a human donor in good health (CMV status not recorded). Some clones in this sample may be carry-over from other donors' samples. Read as DNA, the sequence is TGTGCCAGATTGGACAGGGCTCAGGGCTACACCTTC. The resulting protein is CARLDRAQGYTF.